The clone carrying this T cell receptor beta chain showed up just once. Method: immunoSEQ multiplex PCR; TCRdb's copy keeps in-frame clones and lacks some. The table has 650,000 to 950,000 clones, approximately 83% seen once. The record originates from a study of shared T cell receptors in the human thymus. This CDR3 spans 12 amino acids. Germline V lookup: CDR1 MDHEN, CDR2 SYDVKM. Unmatched junction bases numbered 1, after V lost 8 bases and J lost 4 bases. This sample was also put to use in a study of human thymus T cells. That paper states: Infants, healthy and Finnish, who were having corrective surgery for congenital heart defects served as donors. Thymic samples were excised during corrective heart operations. Thymic and blood repertoires showed apparently biased V and J gene usage. Thymic TCR repertoires of unrelated people reportedly overlapped highly.

The J gene is TRBJ2-5, the V gene TRBV28; 10 bases agree with TRBD2. The sequence was collected from a girl younger than two with a congenital heart defect. Sequenced material: thymocytes. CDR3 region: CASQRGGETQYF. CDR3 nucleotides: TGTGCCAGCCAGCGGGGGGGAGAGACCCAGTACTTC.